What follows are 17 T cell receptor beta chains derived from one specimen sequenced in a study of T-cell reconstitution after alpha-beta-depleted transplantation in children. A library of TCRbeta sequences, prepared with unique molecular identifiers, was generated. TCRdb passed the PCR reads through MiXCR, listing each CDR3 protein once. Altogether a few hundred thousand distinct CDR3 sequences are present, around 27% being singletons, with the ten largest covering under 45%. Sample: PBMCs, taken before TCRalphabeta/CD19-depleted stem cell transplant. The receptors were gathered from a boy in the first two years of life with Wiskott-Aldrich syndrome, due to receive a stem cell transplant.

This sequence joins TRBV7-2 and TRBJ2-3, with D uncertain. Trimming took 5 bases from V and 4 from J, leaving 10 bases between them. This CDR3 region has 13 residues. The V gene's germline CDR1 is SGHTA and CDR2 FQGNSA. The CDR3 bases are TGTGCCAGCAGCGAATGGATTGCAGATACGCAGTATTTT. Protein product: CASSEWIADTQYF.

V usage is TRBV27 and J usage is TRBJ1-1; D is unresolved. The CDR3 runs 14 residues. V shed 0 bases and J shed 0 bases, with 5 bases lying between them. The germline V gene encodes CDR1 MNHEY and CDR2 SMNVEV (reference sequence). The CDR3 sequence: CASSLSTVNTEAFF. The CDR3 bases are TGTGCCAGCAGTTTATCCACAGTGAACACTGAAGCTTTCTTT.

The CDR3: CASSLSGQGLGTEAFF. The DNA for the CDR3 is TGTGCCAGCAGTTTATCGGGACAGGGGCTGGGAACTGAAGCTTTCTTT. The chain links TRBV27 to TRBJ1-1; 10 bases fit TRBD1. Germline V gene sequence: CDR1 MNHEY, CDR2 SMNVEV (reference sequence). J lost 5 bases, V lost 0 bases, and 6 bases had no gene match. This CDR3 has 16 residues.

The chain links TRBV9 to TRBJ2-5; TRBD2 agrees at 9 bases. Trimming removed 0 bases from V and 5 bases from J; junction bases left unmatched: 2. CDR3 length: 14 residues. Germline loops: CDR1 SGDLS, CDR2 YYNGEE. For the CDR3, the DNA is TGTGCCAGCAGCGTAGTCGCGGGAGGGGAGACCCAGTACTTC. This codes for CASSVVAGGETQYF.

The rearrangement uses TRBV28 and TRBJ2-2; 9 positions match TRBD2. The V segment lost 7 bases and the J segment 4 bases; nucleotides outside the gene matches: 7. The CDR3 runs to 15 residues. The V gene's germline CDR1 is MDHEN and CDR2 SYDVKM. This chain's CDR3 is CASTLSGRGTGELFF. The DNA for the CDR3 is TGTGCCAGCACCCTTAGCGGGAGAGGCACCGGGGAGCTGTTTTTT.

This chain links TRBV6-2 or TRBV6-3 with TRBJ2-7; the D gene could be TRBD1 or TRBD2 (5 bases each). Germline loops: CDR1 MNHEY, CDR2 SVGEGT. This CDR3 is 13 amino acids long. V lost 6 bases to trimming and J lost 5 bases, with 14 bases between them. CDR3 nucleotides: TGTGCCAGCAGATGGGACCCCCTGGACGAGCAGTACTTC. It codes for CASRWDPLDEQYF.

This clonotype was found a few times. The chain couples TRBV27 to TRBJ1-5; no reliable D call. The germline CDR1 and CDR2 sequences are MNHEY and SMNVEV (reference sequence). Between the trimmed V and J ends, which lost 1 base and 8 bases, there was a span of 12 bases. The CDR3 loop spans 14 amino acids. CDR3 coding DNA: TGTGCCAGCAGTTTATATGGATCGGAAAAGCCCCAGCATTTT. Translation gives CASSLYGSEKPQHF.

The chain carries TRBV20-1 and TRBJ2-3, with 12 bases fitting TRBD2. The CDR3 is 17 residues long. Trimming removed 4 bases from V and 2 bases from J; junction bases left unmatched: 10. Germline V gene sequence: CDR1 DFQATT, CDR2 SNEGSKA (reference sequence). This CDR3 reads CSANFVGLAGYTDTQYF. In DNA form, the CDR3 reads TGCAGTGCTAACTTTGTTGGACTAGCGGGGTACACAGATACGCAGTATTTT.

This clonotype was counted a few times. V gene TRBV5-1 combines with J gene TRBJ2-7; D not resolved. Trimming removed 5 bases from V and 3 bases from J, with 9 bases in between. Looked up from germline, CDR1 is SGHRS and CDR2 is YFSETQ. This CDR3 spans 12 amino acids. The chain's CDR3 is CASREGHYEQYF. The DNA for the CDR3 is TGCGCCAGCAGGGAAGGGCACTACGAGCAGTACTTC.

The DNA of the CDR3 is TGCGCCAGCAGCTCAACTTTGACTACAGGGGCCCCCCACTATGGCACAGATACGCAGTATTTT. Its translation: CASSSTLTTGAPHYGTDTQYF. This chain uses TRBV5-1 with TRBJ2-3; the match to TRBD1 covers 7 bases. With V trimmed by 3 bases and J by 1 base, 23 bases remained unmatched. The germline CDR1 and CDR2 sequences are SGHRS and YFSETQ. The CDR3 runs to 21 residues.

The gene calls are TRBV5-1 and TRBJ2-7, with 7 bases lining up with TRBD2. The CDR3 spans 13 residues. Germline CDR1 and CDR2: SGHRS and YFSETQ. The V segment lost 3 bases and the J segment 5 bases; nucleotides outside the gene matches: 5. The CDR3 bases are TGCGCCAGCAGCTCAGCGGGATGGGACGAGCAGTACTTC. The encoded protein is CASSSAGWDEQYF.

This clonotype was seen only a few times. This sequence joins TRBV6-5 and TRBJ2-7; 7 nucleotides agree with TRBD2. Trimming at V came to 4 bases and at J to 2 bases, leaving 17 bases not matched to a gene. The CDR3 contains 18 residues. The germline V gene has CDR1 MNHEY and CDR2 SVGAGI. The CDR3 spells CASSLRRDGGLAAYEQYF. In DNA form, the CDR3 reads TGTGCCAGCAGTTTACGTCGGGACGGCGGGCTAGCGGCCTACGAGCAGTACTTC.

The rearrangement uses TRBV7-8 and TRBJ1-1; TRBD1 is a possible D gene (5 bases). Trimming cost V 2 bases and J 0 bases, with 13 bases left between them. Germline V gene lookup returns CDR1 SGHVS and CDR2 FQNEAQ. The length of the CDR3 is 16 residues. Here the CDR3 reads CASSLRQGRMNTEAFF. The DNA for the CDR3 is TGTGCCAGCAGCTTACGGCAGGGAAGGATGAACACTGAAGCTTTCTTT.

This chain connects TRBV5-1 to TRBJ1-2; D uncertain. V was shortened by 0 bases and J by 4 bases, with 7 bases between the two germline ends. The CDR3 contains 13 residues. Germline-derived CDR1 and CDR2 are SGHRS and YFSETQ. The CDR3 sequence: CASSLAAIYGYTF. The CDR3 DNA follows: TGCGCCAGCAGCTTGGCAGCGATCTATGGCTACACCTTC.

CDR3 in amino acids: CASQPPRDTQYF. The CDR3 DNA reads TGTGCCAGCCAACCGCCTAGAGATACGCAGTATTTT. V gene TRBV2 combines with J gene TRBJ2-3; D gene uncertain. Trimming removed 8 bases at V and 5 bases at J, with 11 bases between. Germline V gives CDR1 SNHLY, CDR2 FYNNEI. The CDR3 length is 12 residues.

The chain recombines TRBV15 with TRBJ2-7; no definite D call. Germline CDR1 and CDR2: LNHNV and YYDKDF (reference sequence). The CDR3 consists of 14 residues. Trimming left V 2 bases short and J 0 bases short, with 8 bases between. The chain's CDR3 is CATSRQVLSYEQYF. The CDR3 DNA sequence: TGTGCCACCAGCAGACAGGTCCTCTCCTACGAGCAGTACTTC.

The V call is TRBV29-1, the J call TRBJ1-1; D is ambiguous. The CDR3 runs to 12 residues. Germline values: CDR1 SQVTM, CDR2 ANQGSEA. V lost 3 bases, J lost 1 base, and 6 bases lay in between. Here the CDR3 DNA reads TGCAGCGTTGATCCGGGGAACACTGAAGCTTTCTTT. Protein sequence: CSVDPGNTEAFF.